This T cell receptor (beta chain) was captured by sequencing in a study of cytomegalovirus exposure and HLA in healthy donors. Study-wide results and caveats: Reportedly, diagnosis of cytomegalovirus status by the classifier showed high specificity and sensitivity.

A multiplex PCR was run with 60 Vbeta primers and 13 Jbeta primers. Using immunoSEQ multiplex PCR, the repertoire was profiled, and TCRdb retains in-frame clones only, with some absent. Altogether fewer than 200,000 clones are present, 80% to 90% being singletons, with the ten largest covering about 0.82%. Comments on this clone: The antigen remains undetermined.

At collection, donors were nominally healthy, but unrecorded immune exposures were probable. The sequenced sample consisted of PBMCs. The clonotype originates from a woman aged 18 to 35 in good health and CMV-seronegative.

CDR3 protein: CASSILAGPSSYNEQFF. In nucleotides, the CDR3 is TGTGCCAGTAGTATACTGGCAGGGCCCAGCTCCTACAATGAGCAGTTCTTC. This chain uses TRBV19 with TRBJ2-1; TRBD1 is a possible D gene (5 bases). Trimming removed 2 bases at V and 0 bases at J, with 14 bases between. Germline CDR1 LNHDA, CDR2 SQIVND (reference sequence). The CDR3 spans 17 residues. The variable domain in full, with the rest retrieved from reference TRBV19 and TRBJ2-1, is DGGITQSPKYLFRKEGQNVTLSCEQNLNHDAMYWYRQDPGQGLRLIYYSQIVNDFQKGDIAEGYSVSREKKESFPLTVTSAQKNPTAFYLCASSILAGPSSYNEQFFGPGTRLTVL.